A single sample is the source of the 21 T cell receptor beta chains below, sequenced in a study of shared clonotypes between healthy human individuals. Sequencing was performed with immunoSEQ multiplex PCR; in TCRdb, only in-frame clones are kept and a portion is missing. The data show approximately 1.5 million clones, 98% seen once. The material sequenced was naive CD4+ T cells sorted from blood. The subset here: CD45RA+ positively selected. All receptors derive from a man aged 25 to 40 in good health.

The chain links TRBV27 to TRBJ2-2; D remains unclear. The CDR3 is made up of 14 amino acids. The V end was cut by 0 bases, the J end by 7 bases, with 9 bases between. The germline gives CDR1 MNHEY, CDR2 SMNVEV (reference sequence). CDR3 residues: CASSLSMRNGELFF. In nucleotides, the CDR3 is TGTGCCAGCAGTTTATCAATGCGGAACGGGGAGCTGTTTTTT.

The table lists this clone with a count of one. The chain recombines TRBV6-6 with TRBJ2-1, with D possibly matching TRBD2 (6 bases). There are 12 residues in the CDR3. With 6 bases removed from V and 5 bases from J, the gap between germline ends came to 8 bases. From germline, CDR1 is MNHNY and CDR2 SVGAGI (reference sequence). The CDR3 DNA follows: TGTGCCAGCAGCGCGGGAAACAATGAGCAGTTCTTC. Translating it yields CASSAGNNEQFF.

This chain uses TRBV15 with TRBJ1-1; 9 nucleotides match TRBD1. V lost 6 bases, J lost 6 bases, and 8 bases stayed unmatched. The CDR3 is made up of 14 amino acids. CDR1 and CDR2 from the germline V gene are LNHNV and YYDKDF (reference sequence). Written as DNA, the CDR3 is TGTGCCACCAGAGGACAGGGGACCGTCGCTGAAGCTTTCTTT. Translating gives CATRGQGTVAEAFF.

The gene calls are TRBV27 and TRBJ2-6; D gene ambiguous. Trimming cost V 5 bases and J 0 bases, with 5 bases left between them. In germline, CDR1 is MNHEY, CDR2 SMNVEV (reference sequence). The CDR3 consists of 14 residues. In DNA form, the CDR3 reads TGTGCCAGCAGTAAACCCTCTGGGGCCAACGTCCTGACTTTC. This gives the protein CASSKPSGANVLTF.

The V call is TRBV29-1, the J call TRBJ2-3, with a tentative D call TRBD1 (5 bases). V dropped 4 bases and J dropped 2 bases, with 10 bases sitting between them. Looked up from germline, CDR1 is SQVTM and CDR2 is ANQGSEA. The CDR3 loop spans 13 amino acids. The CDR3 DNA follows: TGCAGCGTTGGACAGCGCCACACAGATACGCAGTATTTT. It specifies CSVGQRHTDTQYF.

V is TRBV7-2 and J is TRBJ2-2; D not resolved. The CDR3 extends over 16 amino acids. V dropped 5 bases and J dropped 2 bases, with 15 bases sitting between them. From germline, CDR1 is SGHTA and CDR2 FQGNSA. CDR3 sequence (DNA): TGTGCCAGCAGCCATCAGGCGCTTCTAAACACCGGGGAGCTGTTTTTT. This codes for CASSHQALLNTGELFF.

The chain couples TRBV19 to TRBJ1-1; 7 bases agree with TRBD1. The junction had 10 bases not matched to a gene; V was cut back by 7 bases and J by 2 bases. The germline V gene encodes CDR1 LNHDA and CDR2 SQIVND (reference sequence). The CDR3 has 15 amino acids. The CDR3 loop is CASKAEGAKNTEAFF. The CDR3 DNA reads TGTGCCAGTAAGGCGGAGGGGGCCAAAAACACTGAAGCTTTCTTT.

The rearrangement joins TRBV7-9 to TRBJ2-1; D gene ambiguous. Trimming took off 6 bases at V and 8 bases at J, with 8 bases between the two ends. This CDR3 region has 11 residues. Germline CDR1 and CDR2: SEHNR and FQNEAQ (reference sequence). The CDR3 spells CASSPRHEQFF. The CDR3, as DNA: TGTGCCAGCAGTCCCCGACATGAGCAGTTCTTC. The variable domain in full, completed from reference TRBV7-9 and TRBJ2-1, reads DTGVSQNPRHKITKRGQNVTFRCDPISEHNRLYWYRQTLGQGPEFLTYFQNEAQLEKSRLLSDRFSAERPKGSFSTLEIQRTEQGDSAMYLCASSPRHEQFFGPGTRLTVL.

CDR3 sequence reads: CAISESKSTSGTETQYF. In DNA form, the CDR3 reads TGTGCCATCAGTGAGTCGAAATCGACTAGCGGGACGGAGACCCAGTACTTC. J is TRBJ2-5 and V is TRBV10-3; 11 bases align to TRBD2. The ends lost 0 bases at V and 5 bases at J; junction bases unmatched: 8. CDR1 ENHRY and CDR2 SYGVKD come from the germline V gene. This CDR3 has 17 residues.

This chain joins TRBV4-1 and TRBJ2-3; tentatively, D is TRBD2 (7 bases). CDR1 is MGHRA and CDR2 is YSYEKL in the germline V gene. V was shortened by 9 bases and J by 7 bases, with 20 bases between the two germline ends. The CDR3 is 14 residues long. The CDR3: CASRAGAFAYTQYF. The CDR3 DNA reads as TGCGCCAGTCGGGCGGGGGCCTTCGCGTATACGCAGTATTTT.

The chain is built from TRBV21-1 and TRBJ1-1. TRBV21-1 is shown as a pseudogene. The CDR3 runs to 17 residues. This chain's CDR3 is CASSAPGGAPGNTEAFF. The CDR3 DNA is TGTGCCAGCAGCGCTCCAGGGGGGGCGCCGGGGAACACTGAAGCTTTCTTT.

About this clone itself: The sample holds other DNA sequences that translate to the same CDR3. The gene calls are TRBV5-1 and TRBJ1-5; D might be TRBD1 (6 bases). The CDR3 contains 14 residues. Germline V gene data show CDR1 as SGHRS and CDR2 as YFSETQ. Trimming took 2 bases from V and 5 from J, leaving 11 bases between them. The CDR3 DNA reads TGCGCCAGCAGCTTAGAAGGGGGGGATCAGCCCCAGCATTTT. Its translation: CASSLEGGDQPQHF. Full variable domain (rest looked up from reference TRBV5-1 and TRBJ1-5): KAGVTQTPRYLIKTRGQQVTLSCSPISGHRSVSWYQQTPGQGLQFLFEYFSETQRNKGNFPGRFSGRQFSNSRSEMNVSTLELGDSALYLCASSLEGGDQPQHFGDGTRLSIL.

This sequence joins TRBV7-2 and TRBJ1-1; no reliable D call. Germline CDR1 reads SGHTA; CDR2 reads FQGNSA. CDR3 length equals 14 residues. V lost 5 bases to trimming and J lost 1 base, with 11 bases between them. The CDR3 bases are TGTGCCAGCAGCATCATATGGGGGAACACTGAAGCTTTCTTT. It encodes CASSIIWGNTEAFF.

This clone was detected once. The chain combines TRBV2 with TRBJ2-1; D may correspond to TRBD1 or TRBD2 (5 bases each). Germline CDR1 and CDR2: SNHLY and FYNNEI. Trimming stripped 8 bases from V and 4 bases from J, with 15 bases between. The CDR3 has 14 amino acids. The CDR3 spells CASSYNGAYNEQFF. In DNA form, the CDR3 reads TGTGCCAGCTCTTACAACGGGGCTTACAATGAGCAGTTCTTC.

With regard to this clone: Germline is not matched at one junction end, which may reflect a read error. Different DNA sequences within this sample yield the same CDR3. This chain connects TRBV11-2 to TRBJ2-7; 10 bases are a match to TRBD2. Germline loops: CDR1 SGHAT, CDR2 FQNNGV. The CDR3 runs 15 residues. This CDR3 reads CASSLDSGRPYEQYF. The CDR3 DNA reads TGTGCCAGCAGCCTAGATAGCGGGAGGCCCTACGAGCAGTACTTC. The whole variable domain, filled in from reference TRBV11-2 and TRBJ2-7, reads EAGVAQSPRYKIIEKRQSVAFWCNPISGHATLYWYQQILGQGPKLLIQFQNNGVVDDSQLPKDRFSAERLKGVDSTLKIQPAKLEDSAVYLCASSLDSGRPYEQYFGPGTRLTVT.

The chain carries TRBV11-2 and TRBJ1-2; TRBD1 aligns across 9 bases. The junction had 10 bases not matched to a gene; V was cut back by 6 bases and J by 8 bases. From germline, CDR1 is SGHAT and CDR2 FQNNGV. This CDR3 comprises 14 residues. CDR3 bases: TGTGCCAGCAGTAACAGAACCGGGACAGGGGGCTACACCTTC. It specifies CASSNRTGTGGYTF.

The chain combines TRBV7-3 with TRBJ1-1; D uncertain. CDR1 SGHTA and CDR2 FQGTGA come from the germline V gene. This CDR3 is 14 amino acids long. V was pared by 1 base and J by 4 bases, with 10 bases between. The CDR3 DNA reads as TGTGCCAGCAGCTTAAATGCCGGGTTCACTGAAGCTTTCTTT. Residues: CASSLNAGFTEAFF.

This chain links TRBV11-2 with TRBJ2-3, with D unclear. The CDR3 is 12 amino acids. Germline-derived CDR1 and CDR2 are SGHAT and FQNNGV. V was trimmed by 5 bases and J by 5 bases, leaving 8 bases between them. In nucleotides, the CDR3 is TGTGCCAGCAGCAACTGGCGAGATACGCAGTATTTT. As protein: CASSNWRDTQYF.

In this sample, this clone turned up once. The chain joins TRBV28 to TRBJ1-2, with a tentative D call TRBD1 (6 bases). Trimming pared 6 bases from V and 5 bases from J, leaving 16 bases between. This CDR3 region has 14 residues. Per germline, CDR1 MDHEN and CDR2 SYDVKM. DNA of the CDR3: TGTGCCAGCAGAACTTACAGGGTGGGGTATGGCTACACCTTC. Amino acids: CASRTYRVGYGYTF.

The chain combines TRBV5-3 with TRBJ2-1; weak D call: TRBD2 (6 bases). TRBV5-3 is labeled an ORF, and its function is uncertain. CDR3 length: 12 amino acids. The V and J ends lost 8 bases and 7 bases respectively, with 13 bases between them. CDR3 region: CASTSGGNEQFF. The DNA of the CDR3 is TGTGCCAGCACTTCTGGGGGGAATGAGCAGTTCTTC.

V gene TRBV7-2 combines with J gene TRBJ2-2; D remains ambiguous. Germline CDR1 reads SGHTA; CDR2 reads FQGNSA. Trimming took 3 bases from V and 1 from J, leaving 12 bases between them. The CDR3 extends over 16 amino acids. The CDR3: CASSFRPTWNTGELFF. The CDR3 DNA follows: TGTGCCAGCAGCTTTAGACCTACTTGGAACACCGGGGAGCTGTTTTTT. Variable domain in full (rest from reference TRBV7-2 and TRBJ2-2): GAGVSQSPSNKVTEKGKDVELRCDPISGHTALYWYRQSLGQGLEFLIYFQGNSAPDKSGLPSDRFSAERTGGSVSTLTIQRTQQEDSAVYLCASSFRPTWNTGELFFGEGSRLTVL.